This TCR beta chain emerged from a study of T cells in Graves' hyperthyroidism and ophthalmopathy. Overall study: It was at initial diagnosis, before any treatment, that peripheral blood was collected.

Before ophthalmopathy appeared, progressors gave blood at initial hyperthyroidism diagnosis. TCR beta CDR3 region amplification was performed from RNA transcripts. A set of HTBI primers served as the primers for a first-round RT-PCR of the TCR CDR3. TCRdb used MiXCR to reprocess the multiplex PCR reads, holding one entry per CDR3 protein. Of about 280,000 distinct CDR3 sequences in the sample, around 25% were seen once. Looked up from germline, CDR1 is SGDLS and CDR2 is YYNGEE. The CDR3 has 16 residues. V shed 0 bases, J shed 0 bases, and the junction held 2 bases outside the gene matches. The sample holds many counts of this clonotype.

The chain uses TRBV9 and TRBJ2-7, with 11 bases that match TRBD2. The receptor comes from a man in his forties or fifties with Graves' hyperthyroidism that later progressed to Graves' ophthalmopathy. Material for sequencing was blood. As DNA, the CDR3 is TGTGCCAGCAGCGTAGATGGGACTAGCGGCTCCTACGAGCAGTACTTC. This codes for CASSVDGTSGSYEQYF.